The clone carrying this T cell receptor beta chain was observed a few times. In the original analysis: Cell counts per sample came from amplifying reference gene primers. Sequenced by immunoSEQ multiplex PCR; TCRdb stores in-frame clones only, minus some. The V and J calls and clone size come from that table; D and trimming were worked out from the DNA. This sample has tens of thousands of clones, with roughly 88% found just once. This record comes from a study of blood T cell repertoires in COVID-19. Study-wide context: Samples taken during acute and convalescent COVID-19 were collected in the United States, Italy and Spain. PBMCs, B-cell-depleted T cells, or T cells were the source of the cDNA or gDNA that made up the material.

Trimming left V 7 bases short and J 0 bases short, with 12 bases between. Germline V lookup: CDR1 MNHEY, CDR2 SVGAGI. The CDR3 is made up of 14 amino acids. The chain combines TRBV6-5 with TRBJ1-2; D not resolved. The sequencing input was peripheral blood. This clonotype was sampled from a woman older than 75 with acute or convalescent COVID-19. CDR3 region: CASMIRVANYGYTF. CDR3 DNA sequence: TGTGCCAGCATGATTCGGGTAGCTAACTATGGCTACACCTTC.